This T cell receptor (beta chain) was retrieved from a study of cytomegalovirus exposure and HLA in healthy donors. Study context: Per a later analysis, the roughly 690 first-cohort and 100 to 150 validation repertoires shared one platform.

Looked up from germline, CDR1 is MGHDK and CDR2 is SYGVNS. V shed 3 bases, J shed 6 bases, and the junction held 6 bases outside the gene matches. This CDR3 is built from 14 residues. General study points: Most TCR sequences proved rare, with some public TCRs found in many donors. Overall, under 200 TCR beta chains were annotated as cytomegalovirus-associated. According to a later analysis, TCR clusters from the first cohort tended to co-occur in the 110 or so validation repertoires.

Clones were sequenced by immunoSEQ multiplex PCR, and TCRdb holds only the in-frame ones, with some missing. The table shows roughly 86,000 clones, with almost 97% occurring only once. Turning to this clone: Its antigen is not known.

This sequence joins TRBV25-1 and TRBJ1-2; TRBD1 matches 8 bases. This sequence originates from a man between 18 and 35 years old in good health and CMV-seropositive. Sequencing was done on a sample of PBMCs. The DNA for the CDR3 is TGTGCCAGCAGTGACACGGACAGGGCGAATGGCTACACCTTC. Encoded protein: CASSDTDRANGYTF.